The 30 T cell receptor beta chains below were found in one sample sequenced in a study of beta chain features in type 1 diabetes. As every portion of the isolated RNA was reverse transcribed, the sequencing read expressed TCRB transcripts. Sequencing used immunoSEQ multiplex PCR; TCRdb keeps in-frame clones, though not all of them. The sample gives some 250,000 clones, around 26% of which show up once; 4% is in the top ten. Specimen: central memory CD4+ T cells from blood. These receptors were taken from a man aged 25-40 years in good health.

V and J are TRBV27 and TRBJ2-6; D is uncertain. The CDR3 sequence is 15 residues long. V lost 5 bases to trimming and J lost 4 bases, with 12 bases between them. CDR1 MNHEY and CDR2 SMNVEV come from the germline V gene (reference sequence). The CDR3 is CASSLQASGANVLTF. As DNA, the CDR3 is TGTGCCAGCAGTCTCCAGGCTTCCGGGGCCAACGTCCTGACTTTC.

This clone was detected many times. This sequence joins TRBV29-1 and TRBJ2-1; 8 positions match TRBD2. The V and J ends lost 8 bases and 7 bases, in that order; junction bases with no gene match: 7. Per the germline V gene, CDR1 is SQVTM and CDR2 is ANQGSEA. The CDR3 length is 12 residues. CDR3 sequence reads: CSTRLARNEQFF. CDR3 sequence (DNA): TGCAGCACCCGACTAGCGAGAAATGAGCAGTTCTTC.

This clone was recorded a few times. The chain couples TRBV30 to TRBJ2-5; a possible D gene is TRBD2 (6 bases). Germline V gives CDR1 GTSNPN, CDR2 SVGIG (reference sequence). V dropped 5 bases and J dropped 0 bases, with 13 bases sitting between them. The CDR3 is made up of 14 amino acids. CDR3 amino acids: CAWGRGTYQETQYF. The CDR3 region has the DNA TGTGCCTGGGGGAGAGGGACTTACCAAGAGACCCAGTACTTC.

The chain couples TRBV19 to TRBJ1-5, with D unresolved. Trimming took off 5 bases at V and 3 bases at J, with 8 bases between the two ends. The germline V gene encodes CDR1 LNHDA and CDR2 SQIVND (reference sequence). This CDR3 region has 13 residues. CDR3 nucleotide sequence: TGTGCCAGTAGTCGCATACACAATCAGCCCCAGCATTTT. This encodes CASSRIHNQPQHF.

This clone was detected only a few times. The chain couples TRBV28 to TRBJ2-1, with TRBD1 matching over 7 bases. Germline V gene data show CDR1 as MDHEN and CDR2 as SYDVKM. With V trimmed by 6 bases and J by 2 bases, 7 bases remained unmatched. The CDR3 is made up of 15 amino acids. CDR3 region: CASRKTGTTYNEQFF. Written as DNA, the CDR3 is TGTGCCAGCAGGAAGACAGGGACCACCTACAATGAGCAGTTCTTC.

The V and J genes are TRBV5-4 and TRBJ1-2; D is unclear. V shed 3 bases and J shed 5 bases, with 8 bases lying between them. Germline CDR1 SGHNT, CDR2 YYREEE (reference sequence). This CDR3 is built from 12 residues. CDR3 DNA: TGTGCCAGCAGCTCAGACGGTTATGGCTACACCTTC. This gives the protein CASSSDGYGYTF.

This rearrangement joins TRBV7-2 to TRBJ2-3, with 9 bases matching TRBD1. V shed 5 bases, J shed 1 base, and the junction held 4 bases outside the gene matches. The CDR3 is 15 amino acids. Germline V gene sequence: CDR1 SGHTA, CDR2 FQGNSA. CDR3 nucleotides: TGTGCCAGCAGCCGCCGGGACAGGGGCACAGATACGCAGTATTTT. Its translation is CASSRRDRGTDTQYF.

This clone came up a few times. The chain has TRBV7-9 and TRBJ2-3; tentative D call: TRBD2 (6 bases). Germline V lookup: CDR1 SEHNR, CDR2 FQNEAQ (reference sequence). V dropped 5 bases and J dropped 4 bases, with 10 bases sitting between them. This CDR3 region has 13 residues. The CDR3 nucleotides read TGTGCCAGCAGCCCGGGACTTTCAGATACGCAGTATTTT. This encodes CASSPGLSDTQYF.

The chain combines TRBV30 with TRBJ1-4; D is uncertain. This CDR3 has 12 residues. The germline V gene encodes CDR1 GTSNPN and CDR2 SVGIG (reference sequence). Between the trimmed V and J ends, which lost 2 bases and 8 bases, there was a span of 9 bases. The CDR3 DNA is TGTGCCTGGAGTTCTCTGGGCGAAAAACTGTTTTTT. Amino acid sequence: CAWSSLGEKLFF.

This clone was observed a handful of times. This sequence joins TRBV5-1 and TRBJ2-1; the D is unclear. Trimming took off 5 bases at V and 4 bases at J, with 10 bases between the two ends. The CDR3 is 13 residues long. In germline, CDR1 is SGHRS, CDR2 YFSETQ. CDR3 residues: CASSKIAYNEQFF. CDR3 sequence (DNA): TGCGCCAGCAGTAAGATAGCTTACAATGAGCAGTTCTTC.

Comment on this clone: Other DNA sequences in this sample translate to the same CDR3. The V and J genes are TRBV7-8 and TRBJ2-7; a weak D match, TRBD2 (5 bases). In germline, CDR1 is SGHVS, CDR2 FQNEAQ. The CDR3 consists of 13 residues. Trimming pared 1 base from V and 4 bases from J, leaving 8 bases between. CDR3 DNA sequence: TGTGCCAGCAGCTTAGGAGGCGGGTACGAGCAGTACTTC. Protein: CASSLGGGYEQYF.

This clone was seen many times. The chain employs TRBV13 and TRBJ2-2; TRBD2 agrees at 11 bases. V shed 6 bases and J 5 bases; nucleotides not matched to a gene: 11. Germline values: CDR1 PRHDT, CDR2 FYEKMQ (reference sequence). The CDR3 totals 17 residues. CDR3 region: CASSPVGSGRETGELFF. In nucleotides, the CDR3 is TGTGCCAGCAGTCCAGTCGGTAGCGGGAGGGAGACCGGGGAGCTGTTTTTT.

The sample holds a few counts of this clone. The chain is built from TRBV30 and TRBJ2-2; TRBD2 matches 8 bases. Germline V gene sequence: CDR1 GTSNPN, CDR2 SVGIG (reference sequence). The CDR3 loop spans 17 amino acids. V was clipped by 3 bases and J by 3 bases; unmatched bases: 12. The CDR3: CAWRTPPSGRYTGELFF. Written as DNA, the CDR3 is TGTGCCTGGAGGACTCCTCCTAGCGGGCGGTACACCGGGGAGCTGTTTTTT. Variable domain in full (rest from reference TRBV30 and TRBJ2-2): SQTIHQWPATLVQPVGSPLSLECTVEGTSNPNLYWYRQAAGRGLQLLFYSVGIGQISSEVPQNLSASRPQDRQFILSSKKLLLSDSGFYLCAWRTPPSGRYTGELFFGEGSRLTVL.

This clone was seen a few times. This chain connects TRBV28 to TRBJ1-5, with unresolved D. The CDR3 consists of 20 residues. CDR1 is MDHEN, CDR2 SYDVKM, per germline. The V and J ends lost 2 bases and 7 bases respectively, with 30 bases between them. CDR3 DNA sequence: TGTGCCAGCAGTTTACGATACGGGAGAAACCGCTCTATCAGTGTACAGCCCCAGCATTTT. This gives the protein CASSLRYGRNRSISVQPQHF.

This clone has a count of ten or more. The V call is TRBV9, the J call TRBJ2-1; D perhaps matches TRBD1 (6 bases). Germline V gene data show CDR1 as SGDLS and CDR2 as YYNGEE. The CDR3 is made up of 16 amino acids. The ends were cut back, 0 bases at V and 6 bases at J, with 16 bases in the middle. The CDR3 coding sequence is TGTGCCAGCAGCGTAGCGATGGGGGCCGGCTCCAATGAGCAGTTCTTC. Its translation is CASSVAMGAGSNEQFF. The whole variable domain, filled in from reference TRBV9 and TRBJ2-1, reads DSGVTQTPKHLITATGQRVTLRCSPRSGDLSVYWYQQSLDQGLQFLIQYYNGEERAKGNILERFSAQQFPDLHSELNLSSLELGDSALYFCASSVAMGAGSNEQFFGPGTRLTVL.

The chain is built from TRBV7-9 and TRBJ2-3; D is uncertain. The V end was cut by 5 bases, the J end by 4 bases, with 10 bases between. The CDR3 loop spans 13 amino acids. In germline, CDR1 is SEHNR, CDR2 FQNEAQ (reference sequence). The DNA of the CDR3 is TGTGCCAGCAGCCCTACGCAAGCAGATACGCAGTATTTT. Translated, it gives CASSPTQADTQYF.

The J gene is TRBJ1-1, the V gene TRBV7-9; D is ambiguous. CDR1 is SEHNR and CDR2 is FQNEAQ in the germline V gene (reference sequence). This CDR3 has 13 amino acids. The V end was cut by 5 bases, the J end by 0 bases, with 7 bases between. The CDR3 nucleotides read TGTGCCAGCAGCCGAGCTATGAACACTGAAGCTTTCTTT. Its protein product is CASSRAMNTEAFF.

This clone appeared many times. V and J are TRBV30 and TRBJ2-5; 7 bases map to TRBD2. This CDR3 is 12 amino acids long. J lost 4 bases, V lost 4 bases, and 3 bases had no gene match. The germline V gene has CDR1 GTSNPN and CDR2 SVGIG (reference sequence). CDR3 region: CAWTGRAETQYF. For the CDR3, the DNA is TGTGCCTGGACGGGGAGGGCAGAGACCCAGTACTTC. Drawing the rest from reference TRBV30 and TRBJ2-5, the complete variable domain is SQTIHQWPATLVQPVGSPLSLECTVEGTSNPNLYWYRQAAGRGLQLLFYSVGIGQISSEVPQNLSASRPQDRQFILSSKKLLLSDSGFYLCAWTGRAETQYFGPGTRLLVL.

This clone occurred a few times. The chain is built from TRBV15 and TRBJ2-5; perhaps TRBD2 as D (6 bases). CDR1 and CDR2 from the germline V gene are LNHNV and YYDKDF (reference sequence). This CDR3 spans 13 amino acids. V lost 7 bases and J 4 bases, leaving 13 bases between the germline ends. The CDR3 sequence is CATKPGAVETQYF. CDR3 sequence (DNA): TGTGCCACCAAACCGGGAGCCGTAGAGACCCAGTACTTC.

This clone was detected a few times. For the CDR3, the DNA is TGTGCCAGCAGTCCGACAGGGTCGAACACCGGGGAGCTGTTTTTT. This encodes CASSPTGSNTGELFF. The J gene is TRBJ2-2, the V gene TRBV5-4; 7 bases map to TRBD1. J gave up 0 bases and V 5 bases, and 4 bases lay outside the gene matches. Germline V CDR1 and CDR2: SGHNT, YYREEE (reference sequence). The CDR3 extends over 15 amino acids.

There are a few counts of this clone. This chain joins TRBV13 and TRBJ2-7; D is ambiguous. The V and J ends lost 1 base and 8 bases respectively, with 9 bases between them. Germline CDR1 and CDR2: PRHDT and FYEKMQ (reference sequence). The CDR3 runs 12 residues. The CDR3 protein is CASSLEIGKQYF. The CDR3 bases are TGTGCCAGCAGCTTAGAAATAGGGAAGCAGTACTTC.

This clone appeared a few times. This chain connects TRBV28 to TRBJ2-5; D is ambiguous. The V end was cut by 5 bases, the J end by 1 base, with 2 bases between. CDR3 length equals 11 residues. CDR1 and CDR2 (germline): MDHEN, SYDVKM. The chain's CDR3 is CASSTQETQYF. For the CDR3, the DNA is TGTGCCAGCAGTACCCAAGAGACCCAGTACTTC.

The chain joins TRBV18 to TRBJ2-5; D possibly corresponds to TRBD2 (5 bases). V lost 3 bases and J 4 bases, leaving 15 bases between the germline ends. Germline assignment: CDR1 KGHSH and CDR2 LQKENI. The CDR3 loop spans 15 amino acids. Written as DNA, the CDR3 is TGTGCCAGCTCACCCATACTAGAGTCCCCAGAGACCCAGTACTTC. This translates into CASSPILESPETQYF.

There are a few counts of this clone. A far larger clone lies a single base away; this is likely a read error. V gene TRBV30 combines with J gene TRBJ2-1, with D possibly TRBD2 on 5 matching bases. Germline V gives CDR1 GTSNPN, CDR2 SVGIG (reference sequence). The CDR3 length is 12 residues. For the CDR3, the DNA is TGTGCCGGGAGTACCGTCCTCAATGAGCAGTTCTTC. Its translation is CAGSTVLNEQFF.

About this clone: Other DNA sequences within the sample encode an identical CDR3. CDR3 in amino acids: CASSPNPGQGYEQYF. Here the CDR3 DNA reads TGTGCCAGCTCACCTAATCCGGGACAGGGCTACGAGCAGTACTTC. The chain employs TRBV18 and TRBJ2-7; 9 nucleotides agree with TRBD1. Germline V gives CDR1 KGHSH, CDR2 LQKENI. Unmatched junction bases numbered 6, after V lost 3 bases and J lost 3 bases. This CDR3 comprises 15 residues.

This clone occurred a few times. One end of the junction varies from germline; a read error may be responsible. The CDR3 coding sequence is TGTGCCAGCAGCCCTCTACAGGGAGTGAACGCTGAAGCTTTCTTT. Protein sequence: CASSPLQGVNAEAFF. V and J are TRBV4-2 and TRBJ1-1, with a possible D match to TRBD1 (6 bases). The CDR3 runs to 15 residues. CDR1 is LGHNA and CDR2 is YNFKEQ in the germline V gene.

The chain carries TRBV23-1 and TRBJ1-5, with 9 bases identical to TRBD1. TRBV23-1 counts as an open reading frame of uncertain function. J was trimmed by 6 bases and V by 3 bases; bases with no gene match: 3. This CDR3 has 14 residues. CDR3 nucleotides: TGCGCCAGCAGTCAGGGACAGGGAAGTCAGCCCCAGCATTTT. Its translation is CASSQGQGSQPQHF.

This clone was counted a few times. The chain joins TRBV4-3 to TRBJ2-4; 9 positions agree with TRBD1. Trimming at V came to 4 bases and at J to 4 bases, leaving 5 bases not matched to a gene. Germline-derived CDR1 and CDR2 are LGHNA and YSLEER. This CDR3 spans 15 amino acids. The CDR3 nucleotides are TGCGCCAGCAGCCTAGAAGGGACAGGGAAAAACATTCAGTACTTC. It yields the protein CASSLEGTGKNIQYF.

Here the CDR3 DNA reads TGTGCCAGCGGCATAGCGGGGCGCGCCTACGAGCAGTACTTC. This gives the protein CASGIAGRAYEQYF. V is TRBV7-2 and J is TRBJ2-7, with 8 bases lining up with TRBD2. There are 14 residues in the CDR3. V gave up 8 bases and J gave up 2 bases; unmatched junction bases: 8. Germline V lookup: CDR1 SGHTA, CDR2 FQGNSA.

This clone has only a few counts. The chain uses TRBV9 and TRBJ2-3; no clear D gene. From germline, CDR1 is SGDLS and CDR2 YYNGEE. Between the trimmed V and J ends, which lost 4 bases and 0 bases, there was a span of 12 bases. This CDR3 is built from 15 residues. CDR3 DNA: TGTGCCAGCAGCTTCGTCGAGTTTAGCACAGATACGCAGTATTTT. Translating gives CASSFVEFSTDTQYF. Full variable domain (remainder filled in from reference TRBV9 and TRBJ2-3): DSGVTQTPKHLITATGQRVTLRCSPRSGDLSVYWYQQSLDQGLQFLIQYYNGEERAKGNILERFSAQQFPDLHSELNLSSLELGDSALYFCASSFVEFSTDTQYFGPGTRLTVL.